A single sample is the source of the 21 T cell receptor beta chains below, sequenced in a study of Ad26.COV2.S vaccination and SARS-CoV-2 variants. TCRdb's table, derived via immunoSEQ multiplex PCR, lists solely in-frame clones and lacks some. In the table there are around 450,000 clones, approximately 90% of which are singletons. Treatment: approximately 18 received Ad26.COV2.S at low or high dose, single or two shots; 5 received placebo; per-sample allocation not given. Sampling occurred on day 63 after the first vaccine or placebo injection. This specimen consisted of peripheral blood, obtained in a trial of Ad26.COV2.S vaccine versus placebo. Receptors were obtained from a person aged 18-60 years who received the Ad26.COV2.S COVID-19 vaccine or a placebo.

The chain carries TRBV6-5 and TRBJ2-7, with 9 bases aligning to TRBD1. Germline values: CDR1 MNHEY, CDR2 SVGAGI. The CDR3 runs 15 residues. V was clipped by 6 bases and J by 0 bases; unmatched bases: 6. For the CDR3, the DNA is TGTGCCAGCAGCTATGGACAGGGGAGCTCCTACGAGCAGTACTTC. Residues: CASSYGQGSSYEQYF.

This rearrangement joins TRBV25-1 to TRBJ2-3; 7 positions match TRBD1. V dropped 4 bases and J dropped 2; count of bases not matched to a gene: 9. The length of the CDR3 is 16 residues. The germline V gene encodes CDR1 MGHDK and CDR2 SYGVNS. CDR3 region: CASSGGGFRFTDTQYF. The CDR3 DNA follows: TGTGCCAGCAGTGGAGGGGGCTTCAGATTCACAGATACGCAGTATTTT.

The chain combines TRBV7-2 with TRBJ2-3, with D perhaps matching TRBD1 (6 bases). Germline values: CDR1 SGHTA, CDR2 FQGNSA. The ends were cut back, 1 base at V and 3 bases at J, with 14 bases in the middle. This CDR3 region has 16 residues. The CDR3 coding sequence is TGTGCCAGCAGCTTAGGCAGCAGGGGAGCGACAGATACGCAGTATTTT. Amino acids: CASSLGSRGATDTQYF.

The rearrangement links TRBV15 to TRBJ1-1; D unclear. The CDR3 spans 12 residues. Per germline, CDR1 LNHNV and CDR2 YYDKDF (reference sequence). V was trimmed by 1 base and J by 6 bases, leaving 6 bases between them. The CDR3 sequence is CATSRGGPEAFF. CDR3 DNA sequence: TGTGCCACCAGCAGAGGGGGTCCTGAAGCTTTCTTT.

The chain joins TRBV7-2 to TRBJ2-3, with 7 bases identical to TRBD1. CDR3 size: 13 residues. Germline CDR1 is SGHTA and CDR2 is FQGNSA. V dropped 4 bases and J dropped 3; count of bases not matched to a gene: 1. In DNA, the CDR3 is TGTGCCAGCAGCTCGGACAGGACAGATACGCAGTATTTT. This translates into CASSSDRTDTQYF.

The gene calls are TRBV7-2 and TRBJ2-7; possibly TRBD1 for D (5 bases). Trimming removed 5 bases at V and 6 bases at J, with 17 bases between. This CDR3 is built from 14 residues. Germline CDR1 reads SGHTA; CDR2 reads FQGNSA. The CDR3 here is CASSPRPGQGEQYF. The CDR3 DNA follows: TGTGCCAGCAGCCCAAGACCCGGCCAGGGCGAGCAGTACTTC. The full variable domain, in which reference TRBV7-2 and TRBJ2-7 provide the parts outside the CDR3, is GAGVSQSPSNKVTEKGKDVELRCDPISGHTALYWYRQSLGQGLEFLIYFQGNSAPDKSGLPSDRFSAERTGGSVSTLTIQRTQQEDSAVYLCASSPRPGQGEQYFGPGTRLTVT.

V and J are TRBV6-5 and TRBJ1-2, with 8 nucleotides matching TRBD1. The trim removed 0 bases at V and 11 bases at J, leaving 14 bases unmatched. CDR1 MNHEY and CDR2 SVGAGI come from the germline V gene. The CDR3 covers 16 residues. The DNA for the CDR3 is TGTGCCAGCAGTTACTCGGGGGGACAGGACCTTATGCGGTACACCTTC. This codes for CASSYSGGQDLMRYTF.

Note on this clone: The same CDR3 can be traced to other DNA sequences in this sample. This sequence joins TRBV5-1 and TRBJ1-2; TRBD1 matches at 9 bases. V was pared by 3 bases and J by 2 bases, with 2 bases of the junction left unmatched. This CDR3 has 14 amino acids. Germline values: CDR1 SGHRS, CDR2 YFSETQ. Written as DNA, the CDR3 is TGCGCCAGCAGCTGGGGACAGGGAAACTATGGCTACACCTTC. Its protein product is CASSWGQGNYGYTF.

The chain recombines TRBV11-3 with TRBJ2-2; TRBD2 matches 9 bases. CDR3 length: 16 residues. Trimming took 1 base from V and 2 from J; bases not matched to a gene: 2. The germline gives CDR1 SGHNT, CDR2 YENEEA. CDR3 nucleotides: TGTGCCAGCAGCTTAGCTAGCGGGGCTAACACCGGGGAGCTGTTTTTT. Translating gives CASSLASGANTGELFF.

This chain links TRBV4-3 with TRBJ2-7; 7 bases map to TRBD1. J gave up 2 bases and V 1 base, and 5 bases lay outside the gene matches. Germline CDR1 reads LGHNA; CDR2 reads YSLEER. The CDR3 spans 15 residues. CDR3 DNA sequence: TGCGCCAGCAGCCAAGGGACAGGAGAAACCTACGAGCAGTACTTC. The encoded protein is CASSQGTGETYEQYF.

The V call is TRBV2, the J call TRBJ2-5; 11 bases line up with TRBD2. The CDR3 runs 16 residues. Germline V gene sequence: CDR1 SNHLY, CDR2 FYNNEI. The trim removed 7 bases at V and 0 bases at J, leaving 7 bases unmatched. The CDR3 sequence: CASIGLAGGHQETQYF. DNA of the CDR3: TGTGCCAGCATCGGGCTAGCGGGGGGCCACCAAGAGACCCAGTACTTC.

This chain uses TRBV9 with TRBJ2-3; tentatively, D is TRBD1 (6 bases). Between the trimmed V and J ends, which lost 0 bases and 5 bases, there was a span of 19 bases. Germline assignment: CDR1 SGDLS and CDR2 YYNGEE. The CDR3 has 17 residues. The CDR3 spells CASSVGKGGPKEDTQYF. In DNA form, the CDR3 reads TGTGCCAGCAGCGTAGGTAAAGGGGGACCGAAGGAAGATACGCAGTATTTT.

The chain recombines TRBV12-3 or TRBV12-4 with TRBJ2-1; no firm D call. This CDR3 region has 13 residues. The V end lost 1 base, the J end lost 4 bases, and 5 bases lay between the germline ends. The CDR3 reads CASSLGPYNEQFF. CDR3 in DNA: TGTGCCAGCAGTTTAGGCCCTTACAATGAGCAGTTCTTC.

This chain links TRBV4-2 with TRBJ2-3, with 10 bases aligning to TRBD2. Germline lookup yields CDR1 LGHNA and CDR2 YNFKEQ. This CDR3 has 15 residues. V dropped 4 bases and J dropped 2; count of bases not matched to a gene: 3. CDR3 DNA sequence: TGTGCCAGCAGCCGTACTAGCGGGGCCACAGATACGCAGTATTTT. Translation gives CASSRTSGATDTQYF.

In nucleotides, the CDR3 is TGTGCCAGCAGTTACGTCACCGCCCGACCTGAAGCTTTCTTT. Translating it yields CASSYVTARPEAFF. The chain is built from TRBV6-2 or TRBV6-3 and TRBJ1-1; D is uncertain. Germline V CDR1 and CDR2: MNHEY, SVGEGT. V lost 2 bases, J lost 6 bases, and 13 bases lay in between. The CDR3 is 14 amino acids.

The chain has TRBV7-6 and TRBJ1-1; maybe TRBD1 (5 bases). Per germline, CDR1 SGHVS and CDR2 FNYEAQ. The V end was cut by 6 bases, the J end by 3 bases, with 17 bases between. The CDR3 consists of 15 residues. The CDR3 region is CASSDLGARDTEAFF. CDR3 DNA sequence: TGTGCCAGCAGTGACCTTGGGGCTCGGGACACTGAAGCTTTCTTT.

The V gene is TRBV2, the J gene TRBJ2-1; D is unresolved. The V gene lost 3 bases and the J gene lost 6 bases, with 15 bases spanning the gap. This CDR3 has 15 amino acids. Germline V gene data show CDR1 as SNHLY and CDR2 as FYNNEI. CDR3 sequence: CASSDFANRGNEQFF. CDR3 sequence (DNA): TGTGCCAGCAGTGATTTTGCCAATCGCGGCAATGAGCAGTTCTTC.

The chain has TRBV9 and TRBJ2-2; D possibly corresponds to TRBD1 (6 bases). Trimming took 0 bases from V and 6 from J, leaving 9 bases between them. CDR3 length: 14 residues. Germline-derived CDR1 and CDR2 are SGDLS and YYNGEE. The CDR3: CASSVVGGAGELFF. CDR3 DNA sequence: TGTGCCAGCAGCGTAGTTGGGGGCGCCGGGGAGCTGTTTTTT. The full variable domain, in which reference TRBV9 and TRBJ2-2 provide the parts outside the CDR3, is DSGVTQTPKHLITATGQRVTLRCSPRSGDLSVYWYQQSLDQGLQFLIQYYNGEERAKGNILERFSAQQFPDLHSELNLSSLELGDSALYFCASSVVGGAGELFFGEGSRLTVL.

This sequence joins TRBV19 and TRBJ2-2; tentatively, D is TRBD1 (5 bases). Germline V gene sequence: CDR1 LNHDA, CDR2 SQIVND (reference sequence). Trimming removed 7 bases at V and 3 bases at J, with 6 bases between. This CDR3 comprises 12 residues. CDR3 sequence (DNA): TGTGCCAGTACAGGGTACACCGGGGAGCTGTTTTTT. Translating it yields CASTGYTGELFF.

This clone was found a few times. The chain combines TRBV7-2 with TRBJ2-1; D may be TRBD2 (5 bases). Trimming took off 0 bases at V and 3 bases at J, with 12 bases between the two ends. The CDR3 has 16 amino acids. CDR1 and CDR2 from the germline V gene are SGHTA and FQGNSA. In DNA, the CDR3 is TGTGCCAGCAGCTTAGCGGCTAGCTGGGGCTACAATGAGCAGTTCTTC. Amino acid sequence: CASSLAASWGYNEQFF.

V usage is TRBV7-9 and J usage is TRBJ2-5; tentatively, D is TRBD2 (5 bases). The germline V gene has CDR1 SEHNR and CDR2 FQNEAQ (reference sequence). This CDR3 is built from 14 residues. The V and J ends lost 5 bases and 5 bases respectively, with 15 bases between them. The CDR3 sequence: CASSPREARETQYF. The DNA for the CDR3 is TGTGCCAGCAGCCCACGGGAAGCCCGGGAGACCCAGTACTTC. Based on the CDR3 plus reference TRBV7-9 and TRBJ2-5, the full variable domain is DTGVSQNPRHKITKRGQNVTFRCDPISEHNRLYWYRQTLGQGPEFLTYFQNEAQLEKSRLLSDRFSAERPKGSFSTLEIQRTEQGDSAMYLCASSPREARETQYFGPGTRLLVL.